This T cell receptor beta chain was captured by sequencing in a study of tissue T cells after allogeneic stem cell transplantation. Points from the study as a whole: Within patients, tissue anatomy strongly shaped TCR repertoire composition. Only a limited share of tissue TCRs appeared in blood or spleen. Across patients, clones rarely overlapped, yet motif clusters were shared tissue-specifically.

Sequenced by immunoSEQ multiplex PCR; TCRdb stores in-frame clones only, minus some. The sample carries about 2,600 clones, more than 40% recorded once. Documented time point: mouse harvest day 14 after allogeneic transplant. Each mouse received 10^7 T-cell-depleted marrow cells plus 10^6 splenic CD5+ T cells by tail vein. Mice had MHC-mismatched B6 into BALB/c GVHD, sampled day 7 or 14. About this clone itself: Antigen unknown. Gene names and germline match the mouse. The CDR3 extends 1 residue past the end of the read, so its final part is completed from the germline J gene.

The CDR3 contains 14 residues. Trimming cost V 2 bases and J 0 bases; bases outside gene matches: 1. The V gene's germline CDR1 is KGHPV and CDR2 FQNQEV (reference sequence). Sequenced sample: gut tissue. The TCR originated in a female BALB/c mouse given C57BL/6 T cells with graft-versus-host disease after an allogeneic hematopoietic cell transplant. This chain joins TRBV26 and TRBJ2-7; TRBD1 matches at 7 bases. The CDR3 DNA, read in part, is TGTGCCAGCAGTCTGGGGACAGTCTCCTATGAACAGTAC. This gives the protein CASSLGTVSYEQY. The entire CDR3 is CASSLGTVSYEQYF.